The 27 T cell receptor beta chains below were found in one sample sequenced in a study of CD8 T cells in Susac syndrome. With random hexamers, about 0.45 to 1 ug RNA was reverse transcribed. MiXCR, run by TCRdb on the immunoSEQ multiplex PCR reads, gives a single entry per CDR3 protein. The sample has roughly 170,000 distinct CDR3 sequences; approximately 93% are singletons. The sample taken for sequencing was CD4+ T cells from PBMCs. The receptors were gathered from a human donor with multiple sclerosis.

The chain has TRBV27 and TRBJ2-3, with 13 bases aligning to TRBD2. This CDR3 has 15 amino acids. The germline V gene has CDR1 MNHEY and CDR2 SMNVEV (reference sequence). The J segment lost 11 bases and the V segment lost 4 bases, leaving 9 bases of the junction unmatched. The CDR3 spells CASSSGLAGHQGQYF. The CDR3 DNA reads TGTGCCAGCAGTTCGGGACTAGCGGGACACCAGGGGCAGTATTTT.

This clonotype was counted once. This chain connects TRBV3-1 to TRBJ2-1; D not resolved. Germline assignment: CDR1 LGHDT and CDR2 YNNKEL (reference sequence). The CDR3 is 14 amino acids. Trimming cost V 1 base and J 0 bases, with 4 bases left between them. The CDR3 protein is CASSQAHSYNEQFF. The DNA of the CDR3 is TGTGCCAGCAGCCAAGCCCACTCCTACAATGAGCAGTTCTTC.

The chain is built from TRBV4-3 and TRBJ2-3; D is unclear. This CDR3 comprises 16 residues. Germline V gene sequence: CDR1 LGHNA, CDR2 YSLEER. V was shortened by 0 bases and J by 2 bases, with 12 bases between the two germline ends. Written as DNA, the CDR3 is TGCGCCAGCAGCCAAGATTGGTCCCTTTTCACAGATACGCAGTATTTT. Protein sequence: CASSQDWSLFTDTQYF.

The chain links TRBV19 to TRBJ2-7; TRBD2 is a possible D gene (6 bases). V lost 6 bases, J lost 0 bases, and 12 bases lay in between. This CDR3 is 14 amino acids long. Germline CDR1 LNHDA, CDR2 SQIVND (reference sequence). The CDR3 region is CASRAAGHSYEQYF. The CDR3 DNA is TGTGCCAGTAGGGCCGCGGGGCACTCCTACGAGCAGTACTTC.

This rearrangement joins TRBV6-1 to TRBJ2-1, with unresolved D. The CDR3 is 14 amino acids. Germline lookup yields CDR1 MNHNS and CDR2 SASEGT. V lost 6 bases and J 0 bases, leaving 9 bases between the germline ends. Here the CDR3 reads CASSYEASYNEQFF. DNA for the CDR3: TGTGCCAGCAGCTACGAGGCCTCCTACAATGAGCAGTTCTTC.

This rearrangement joins TRBV27 to TRBJ2-7; D may correspond to TRBD1 or TRBD2 (6 bases each). The V gene lost 2 bases and the J gene lost 6 bases, with 14 bases spanning the gap. Germline V gene lookup returns CDR1 MNHEY and CDR2 SMNVEV (reference sequence). The CDR3 has 14 residues. This CDR3 is CASSLRGTAIEQYF. CDR3 bases: TGTGCCAGCAGTTTAAGGGGGACTGCTATCGAGCAGTACTTC.

The table lists this clonotype with a count of one. V usage is TRBV7-3 and J usage is TRBJ1-1; no definite D call. V was cut by 2 bases and J by 6 bases, with 10 bases left in between. Germline loops: CDR1 SGHTA, CDR2 FQGTGA. The CDR3 length is 13 residues. The CDR3 loop is CASSLSSMAEAFF. CDR3 DNA: TGTGCCAGCAGCTTATCTTCGATGGCTGAAGCTTTCTTT. Variable domain in full (rest from reference TRBV7-3 and TRBJ1-1): GAGVSQTPSNKVTEKGKYVELRCDPISGHTALYWYRQSLGQGPEFLIYFQGTGAADDSGLPNDRFFAVRPEGSVSTLKIQRTERGDSAVYLCASSLSSMAEAFFGQGTRLTVV.

J is TRBJ2-7 and V is TRBV4-1; no clear D. The ends were cut back, 4 bases at V and 3 bases at J, with 16 bases in the middle. CDR1 is MGHRA and CDR2 is YSYEKL in the germline V gene. The CDR3 spans 15 residues. This CDR3 reads CASSPQALPFYEQYF. As DNA, the CDR3 is TGCGCCAGCAGCCCACAAGCCCTCCCGTTCTACGAGCAGTACTTC.

This clonotype was observed a few times. The chain couples TRBV18 to TRBJ2-5; D remains unclear. V was cut by 4 bases and J by 2 bases, with 8 bases left in between. The V gene's germline CDR1 is KGHSH and CDR2 LQKENI. This CDR3 has 13 residues. The CDR3 DNA reads TGTGCCAGCTCACGACAAGGACAAGAGACCCAGTACTTC. This sequence encodes CASSRQGQETQYF. The whole variable domain, filled in from reference TRBV18 and TRBJ2-5, reads NAGVMQNPRHLVRRRGQEARLRCSPMKGHSHVYWYRQLPEEGLKFMVYLQKENIIDESGMPKERFSAEFPKEGPSILRIQQVVRGDSAAYFCASSRQGQETQYFGPGTRLLVL.

This chain uses TRBV20-1 with TRBJ2-7; 11 bases align to TRBD1. This CDR3 spans 14 amino acids. CDR1 and CDR2 (germline): DFQATT, SNEGSKA (reference sequence). Trimming took 1 base from V and 3 from J; bases not matched to a gene: 2. Written as DNA, the CDR3 is TGCAGTGCTAGAGTGGGGACAGGGGGCTACGAGCAGTACTTC. It codes for CSARVGTGGYEQYF.

The chain uses TRBV7-2 and TRBJ2-7; 7 bases map to TRBD2. The CDR3 consists of 16 residues. V gave up 1 base and J gave up 2 bases; unmatched junction bases: 8. Germline CDR1 SGHTA, CDR2 FQGNSA. This chain's CDR3 is CASSLGFLGRAYEQYF. In DNA form, the CDR3 reads TGTGCCAGCAGCTTAGGGTTTTTGGGGAGGGCCTACGAGCAGTACTTC.

The chain combines TRBV6-2 or TRBV6-3 with TRBJ2-1; the D is unclear. Germline assignment: CDR1 MNHEY and CDR2 SVGEGT. Trimming took 0 bases from V and 2 from J, leaving 2 bases between them. The CDR3 contains 13 residues. CDR3 in amino acids: CASSYSTYNEQFF. DNA for the CDR3: TGTGCCAGCAGTTACTCGACCTACAATGAGCAGTTCTTC.

The chain links TRBV29-1 to TRBJ2-3; possible D gene TRBD2, 6 bases. The V end lost 7 bases, the J end lost 2 bases, and 28 bases lay between the germline ends. The CDR3 runs to 18 residues. Germline V gives CDR1 SQVTM, CDR2 ANQGSEA. The CDR3 protein is CSGGGLLAAASVTDTQYF. The CDR3 DNA follows: TGCAGCGGGGGTGGTTTGTTAGCGGCAGCCAGTGTCACAGATACGCAGTATTTT.

This clonotype was detected only once. The chain is built from TRBV27 and TRBJ2-3, with D possibly matching TRBD2 (6 bases). Germline V gives CDR1 MNHEY, CDR2 SMNVEV (reference sequence). V gave up 2 bases and J gave up 1 base, with 16 bases separating them. The CDR3 runs to 17 residues. Here the CDR3 reads CASSLTPLAVGTDTQYF. The CDR3 nucleotides are TGTGCCAGCAGTTTAACCCCACTAGCAGTTGGCACAGATACGCAGTATTTT.

The chain has TRBV30 and TRBJ1-6; D is unclear. Trimming removed 4 bases at V and 7 bases at J, with 11 bases between. Germline V gives CDR1 GTSNPN, CDR2 SVGIG (reference sequence). This CDR3 contains 13 residues. The CDR3 spells CAWNRVLNSPLHF. DNA for the CDR3: TGTGCCTGGAACCGGGTTTTGAATTCACCCCTCCACTTT.

This chain uses TRBV2 with TRBJ2-4, with 12 nucleotides matching TRBD2. The V gene end was trimmed by 5 bases and the J gene end by 7 bases; junction bases not matched to a gene: 9. The CDR3 extends over 16 amino acids. The germline V gene has CDR1 SNHLY and CDR2 FYNNEI. The chain's CDR3 is CASSRSLAGGGNIQYF. The CDR3 DNA reads as TGTGCCAGCAGTAGATCTCTAGCGGGAGGGGGGAACATTCAGTACTTC.

This clonotype was counted a single time. V usage is TRBV27 and J usage is TRBJ2-3; tentatively, D is TRBD1 or TRBD2 (5 bases each). V lost 5 bases, J lost 5 bases, and 14 bases lay in between. This CDR3 has 14 amino acids. Germline CDR1 and CDR2: MNHEY and SMNVEV (reference sequence). CDR3 sequence (DNA): TGTGCCAGCAGTCCTGGGACCGCGGGAGATACGCAGTATTTT. Its protein is CASSPGTAGDTQYF.

The chain recombines TRBV27 with TRBJ2-7, with TRBD2 as a possible D gene (5 bases). The CDR3 is 14 amino acids. Germline loops: CDR1 MNHEY, CDR2 SMNVEV (reference sequence). The ends were cut back, 3 bases at V and 4 bases at J, with 13 bases in the middle. The CDR3 DNA reads TGTGCCAGCAGTTTTGGTGGGAGAGCTTACGAGCAGTACTTC. Amino acids: CASSFGGRAYEQYF.

The J gene is TRBJ1-1, the V gene TRBV6-6; D not resolved. CDR1 and CDR2 (germline): MNHNY, SVGAGI (reference sequence). V lost 4 bases and J lost 6, with 9 bases in between. The length of the CDR3 is 12 residues. As DNA, the CDR3 is TGTGCCAGCAGTTCCCCTGGGTCTGAAGCTTTCTTT. It specifies CASSSPGSEAFF.

The chain links TRBV4-1 to TRBJ2-1; 9 bases fit TRBD2. The CDR3 sequence is 16 residues long. Trimming removed 8 bases from V and 7 bases from J; junction bases left unmatched: 15. In germline, CDR1 is MGHRA, CDR2 YSYEKL. Here the CDR3 reads CASGKPSGVGGNEQFF. CDR3 DNA: TGCGCCAGCGGTAAACCTAGCGGGGTGGGGGGGAATGAGCAGTTCTTC.

The CDR3 region has the DNA TGCGCCAGCAGGGCCGTAGCGGGGGGCACAGATACGCAGTATTTT. Translated: CASRAVAGGTDTQYF. This chain uses TRBV5-1 with TRBJ2-3, with 9 bases matching TRBD2. Germline V lookup: CDR1 SGHRS, CDR2 YFSETQ. This CDR3 spans 15 amino acids. V was clipped by 5 bases and J by 1 base; unmatched bases: 5. Using reference TRBV5-1 and TRBJ2-3 for the parts outside the CDR3, the full variable domain is KAGVTQTPRYLIKTRGQQVTLSCSPISGHRSVSWYQQTPGQGLQFLFEYFSETQRNKGNFPGRFSGRQFSNSRSEMNVSTLELGDSALYLCASRAVAGGTDTQYFGPGTRLTVL.

The chain joins TRBV12-3 or TRBV12-4 to TRBJ2-3, with TRBD1 matching 7 bases. This CDR3 spans 16 amino acids. V shed 3 bases and J 0 bases; nucleotides not matched to a gene: 6. The CDR3 DNA is TGTGCCAGCAGTTTCCTACAGGGGAGCAGCACAGATACGCAGTATTTT. It encodes CASSFLQGSSTDTQYF.

This chain's CDR3 is CASSQDGGVETQYF. The CDR3 nucleotides read TGTGCCAGCAGCCAAGATGGGGGGGTGGAGACCCAGTACTTC. The gene calls are TRBV3-1 and TRBJ2-5; 7 bases map to TRBD2. With 0 bases clipped from V and 5 bases from J, the junction kept 3 bases outside the gene matches. Germline CDR1 LGHDT, CDR2 YNNKEL (reference sequence). The CDR3 loop spans 14 amino acids.

This chain connects TRBV12-3 or TRBV12-4 to TRBJ2-3; no clear D. V dropped 3 bases and J dropped 1 base, with 8 bases sitting between them. The CDR3 has 14 residues. The chain's CDR3 is CASSFPSGTDTQYF. CDR3 nucleotides: TGTGCCAGCAGTTTCCCGTCGGGCACAGATACGCAGTATTTT.

The chain recombines TRBV12-3 or TRBV12-4 with TRBJ2-7, with 10 bases lining up with TRBD1. The CDR3 consists of 14 residues. V dropped 7 bases and J dropped 0; count of bases not matched to a gene: 3. The CDR3 reads CASTGTGASYEQYF. The CDR3, as DNA: TGTGCCAGCACCGGGACAGGGGCCTCCTACGAGCAGTACTTC.

The gene calls are TRBV19 and TRBJ1-1; D is uncertain. Trimming removed 11 bases from V and 6 bases from J, with 19 bases in between. Germline V gene data show CDR1 as LNHDA and CDR2 as SQIVND (reference sequence). The CDR3 totals 13 residues. The CDR3 bases are TGTGCCTCCTCTTACAACCCCGGGGCTGAAGCTTTCTTT. Translated, it gives CASSYNPGAEAFF.

V usage is TRBV5-6 and J usage is TRBJ1-2; a possible D gene is TRBD1 (5 bases). CDR1 SGHDT and CDR2 YYEEEE come from the germline V gene. This CDR3 has 12 residues. V lost 4 bases and J lost 8, with 12 bases in between. This chain's CDR3 is CASSVPNRGYTF. The CDR3 DNA is TGTGCCAGCAGCGTGCCCAACAGGGGCTACACCTTC.